Listed here are 10 T cell receptor beta chains from one sample, sequenced in a study of shared clonotypes between healthy human individuals. Libraries were prepared by immunoSEQ multiplex PCR; TCRdb keeps only in-frame clonotypes and omits some of them. The sample lists over 2 million clones, about nine tenths seen once, with 0.37% in the top ten. The specimen was naive CD4+ T cells from PBMCs. Described subset: CD45RA+ positively selected. The receptors shown here come from a young man in good health. Some clones in this sample may be carry-over from other donors' samples.

The chain is built from TRBV2 and TRBJ1-6, with D unresolved. The CDR3 sequence is 14 residues long. Trimming removed 4 bases from V and 10 bases from J, with 14 bases in between. Germline V gene sequence: CDR1 SNHLY, CDR2 FYNNEI. The CDR3 is CASSALGGESPLHF. CDR3 bases: TGTGCCAGCAGTGCCCTTGGTGGGGAATCACCCCTCCACTTT.

V gene TRBV27 combines with J gene TRBJ1-2; a possible D gene is TRBD1 (5 bases). V was pared by 5 bases and J by 2 bases, with 12 bases between. Per the germline V gene, CDR1 is MNHEY and CDR2 is SMNVEV (reference sequence). This CDR3 has 14 residues. CDR3 region: CASSPTWGNYGYTF. The CDR3 DNA sequence: TGTGCCAGCAGTCCTACTTGGGGGAACTATGGCTACACCTTC.

The gene calls are TRBV11-1 and TRBJ2-7; perhaps TRBD1 as D (6 bases). Germline V gene sequence: CDR1 SGHAT, CDR2 FQDESV (reference sequence). With 6 bases removed from V and 5 bases from J, the gap between germline ends came to 23 bases. This CDR3 has 16 residues. CDR3 region: CASRVRTARRVHEQYF. The CDR3 nucleotides are TGTGCCAGCAGAGTCAGGACAGCCCGAAGAGTCCACGAGCAGTACTTC.

The gene calls are TRBV15 and TRBJ1-4, with 8 bases aligning to TRBD1. The CDR3 length is 15 residues. Germline assignment: CDR1 LNHNV and CDR2 YYDKDF (reference sequence). With 5 bases clipped from V and 2 bases from J, the junction kept 4 bases outside the gene matches. The CDR3 region has the DNA TGTGCCACCAGCTCCCGGACAGGGACTAATGAAAAACTGTTTTTT. Translated, it gives CATSSRTGTNEKLFF.

This chain links TRBV7-3 with TRBJ2-3, with 9 bases matching TRBD2. V trimming: 2 bases; J trimming: 6 bases; junction bases outside the gene matches: 6. The length of the CDR3 is 15 residues. CDR1 is SGHTA and CDR2 is FQGTGA in the germline V gene. For the CDR3, the DNA is TGTGCCAGCAGCTTAGAGGGACTAGCAATCGATACGCAGTATTTT. This codes for CASSLEGLAIDTQYF. Full variable domain (rest looked up from reference TRBV7-3 and TRBJ2-3): GAGVSQTPSNKVTEKGKYVELRCDPISGHTALYWYRQSLGQGPEFLIYFQGTGAADDSGLPNDRFFAVRPEGSVSTLKIQRTERGDSAVYLCASSLEGLAIDTQYFGPGTRLTVL.

The rearrangement links TRBV5-6 to TRBJ2-3, with D perhaps matching TRBD2 (5 bases). This CDR3 has 14 residues. Germline CDR1 reads SGHDT; CDR2 reads YYEEEE. V lost 7 bases and J 5 bases, leaving 17 bases between the germline ends. CDR3 bases: TGTGCCAGCTCCGGGATGGGAGTTGGAGATACGCAGTATTTT. It is translated as CASSGMGVGDTQYF.

This clone was counted a few times. The J gene is TRBJ1-5, the V gene TRBV4-1; a weak D match, TRBD1 (5 bases). The CDR3 length is 14 residues. Germline V gene lookup returns CDR1 MGHRA and CDR2 YSYEKL. V lost 8 bases and J 7 bases, leaving 18 bases between the germline ends. The CDR3 region has the DNA TGCGCCAGCGGCCGGGACGGCGGCGGGCAGCCCCAGCATTTT. It yields the protein CASGRDGGGQPQHF.

The chain is built from TRBV21-1 and TRBJ1-5. TRBV21-1 is noted as a pseudogene. The CDR3 sequence is 14 residues long. DNA of the CDR3: TGTGCCAGCAGCAGAGTCGCCAAAAATCAGCCCCAGCATTTT. Encoded protein: CASSRVAKNQPQHF.

The DNA of the CDR3 is TGTGCCAGCAGCTTCGCCCCCCCCACAGGCGGCGGAAACACCATATATTTT. Amino acid sequence: CASSFAPPTGGGNTIYF. The V call is TRBV7-2, the J call TRBJ1-3; D is perhaps TRBD1 (5 bases). Deletions cut 3 bases from V and 4 bases from J, with 19 bases between. CDR3 length: 17 amino acids. Germline V gene data show CDR1 as SGHTA and CDR2 as FQGNSA.

The chain combines TRBV7-9 with TRBJ1-1; possible D gene TRBD1, 6 bases. Germline V gene sequence: CDR1 SEHNR, CDR2 FQNEAQ (reference sequence). V gave up 7 bases and J gave up 0 bases, with 9 bases separating them. The CDR3 sequence is 13 residues long. The CDR3 sequence: CASTWTVNTEAFF. The CDR3 DNA sequence: TGTGCCAGCACCTGGACAGTGAACACTGAAGCTTTCTTT.